These 32 T cell receptor beta chains share one sample of origin, sequenced in a study of blood T cell repertoires in COVID-19. TCRdb's table, derived via immunoSEQ multiplex PCR, lists solely in-frame clones and lacks some. Of roughly 250,000 clones in the sample, 82% were seen once. Material for sequencing was peripheral blood. The receptors were sampled from a woman aged 80 or over with active or convalescent COVID-19.

The chain uses TRBV2 and TRBJ2-6; a possible D gene is TRBD2 (6 bases). V was trimmed by 2 bases and J by 2 bases, leaving 13 bases between them. Germline CDR1 and CDR2: SNHLY and FYNNEI. The CDR3 covers 17 residues. CDR3 loop: CASSERVPGAGANVLTF. In nucleotides, the CDR3 is TGTGCCAGCAGTGAAAGGGTCCCGGGGGCTGGGGCCAACGTCCTGACTTTC.

The chain employs TRBV11-2 and TRBJ1-2; the D gene is possibly TRBD1 (5 bases). Trimming took 5 bases from V and 7 from J, leaving 20 bases between them. Looked up from germline, CDR1 is SGHAT and CDR2 is FQNNGV. There are 15 residues in the CDR3. CDR3 sequence: CASSLPGGTPSGYTF. CDR3 nucleotide sequence: TGTGCCAGCAGCCTCCCTGGGGGGACTCCGAGTGGCTACACCTTC.

This clone was recorded only once. The V call is TRBV18, the J call TRBJ2-7, with D uncertain. Germline CDR1 and CDR2: KGHSH and LQKENI. The CDR3 sequence is 14 residues long. V lost 3 bases to trimming and J lost 5 bases, with 14 bases between them. Here the CDR3 reads CASSPTLVVDEQYF. For the CDR3, the DNA is TGTGCCAGCTCACCGACACTGGTAGTAGACGAGCAGTACTTC.

This sequence joins TRBV18 and TRBJ2-7; D may be TRBD1 (5 bases). V was trimmed by 8 bases and J by 3 bases, leaving 17 bases between them. The CDR3 loop spans 14 amino acids. Germline loops: CDR1 KGHSH, CDR2 LQKENI. The CDR3 here is CASAAIQQGYEQYF. CDR3 nucleotide sequence: TGTGCCAGCGCCGCGATTCAGCAGGGCTACGAGCAGTACTTC.

The chain joins TRBV19 to TRBJ1-4, with D unclear. Deletions cut 1 base from V and 8 bases from J, with 14 bases between. The germline V gene encodes CDR1 LNHDA and CDR2 SQIVND (reference sequence). This CDR3 comprises 15 residues. The CDR3 DNA follows: TGTGCCAGTAGTATAGCCTTGGGCCTACCCGAAAAACTGTTTTTT. Protein product: CASSIALGLPEKLFF.

The J gene is TRBJ2-1, the V gene TRBV12-3 or TRBV12-4; D call uncertain. V was pared by 3 bases and J by 7 bases, with 4 bases between. This CDR3 region has 11 residues. The CDR3 region has the DNA TGTGCCAGCAGTTTTCTGAATGAGCAGTTCTTC. This codes for CASSFLNEQFF.

In regard to this clone: The identical CDR3 is also encoded by other nucleotide sequences in the sample. The chain is built from TRBV5-1 and TRBJ1-2; TRBD1 aligns across 7 bases. After removal of 2 bases from V and 3 bases from J, the junction contained 1 base not matched to a gene. This CDR3 is built from 13 residues. Germline CDR1 and CDR2: SGHRS and YFSETQ. The CDR3 DNA reads TGCGCCAGCAGCTTAACAGGGGACTATGGCTACACCTTC. This encodes CASSLTGDYGYTF.

The chain carries TRBV5-1 and TRBJ2-3; 7 bases agree with TRBD2. Germline loops: CDR1 SGHRS, CDR2 YFSETQ. CDR3 length: 17 amino acids. After removal of 0 bases from V and 5 bases from J, the junction contained 12 bases not matched to a gene. CDR3 sequence reads: CASSLGPVAGDLDTQYF. The CDR3 DNA reads as TGCGCCAGCAGCTTGGGCCCCGTGGCGGGAGATTTAGATACGCAGTATTTT. The full variable domain, rest sourced from reference TRBV5-1 and TRBJ2-3, is KAGVTQTPRYLIKTRGQQVTLSCSPISGHRSVSWYQQTPGQGLQFLFEYFSETQRNKGNFPGRFSGRQFSNSRSEMNVSTLELGDSALYLCASSLGPVAGDLDTQYFGPGTRLTVL.

The V and J genes are TRBV2 and TRBJ1-2, with 9 bases identical to TRBD1. Trimming cost V 5 bases and J 5 bases; bases outside gene matches: 6. Germline V gene lookup returns CDR1 SNHLY and CDR2 FYNNEI. This CDR3 is 14 amino acids long. The CDR3 DNA reads TGTGCCAGCAGTCCCATGGACAGGGGATATGGCTACACCTTC. This gives the protein CASSPMDRGYGYTF.

The chain is built from TRBV27 and TRBJ2-3; perhaps TRBD2 as D (5 bases). V was shortened by 6 bases and J by 5 bases, with 12 bases between the two germline ends. CDR1 and CDR2 from the germline V gene are MNHEY and SMNVEV (reference sequence). The CDR3 totals 13 residues. CDR3 in DNA: TGTGCCAGCAGGGGAGTAGTGCAAGATACGCAGTATTTT. Residues: CASRGVVQDTQYF.

This clone was seen a handful of times. DNA for the CDR3: TGTGCCAGCAGCTCCGTTATTGGTGGCGGTCTGTACTTC. It yields the protein CASSSVIGGGLYF. The chain combines TRBV5-6 with TRBJ2-7; D not certain. The CDR3 sequence is 13 residues long. Looked up from germline, CDR1 is SGHDT and CDR2 is YYEEEE. V was pared by 3 bases and J by 12 bases, with 19 bases between.

With respect to this clone: At the DNA level, this CDR3 is encoded by other sequences in the same sample as well. This rearrangement joins TRBV5-8 to TRBJ2-7; TRBD2 matches at 9 bases. Germline CDR1 and CDR2: SGHTS and YDEGEE. J was trimmed by 2 bases and V by 1 base; bases with no gene match: 4. This CDR3 has 15 residues. CDR3 bases: TGTGCCAGCAGCTTGCCTAGCGGGGACACCTACGAGCAGTACTTC. As protein: CASSLPSGDTYEQYF. The full variable domain, its missing parts supplied by reference TRBV5-8 and TRBJ2-7, is EAGVTQSPTHLIKTRGQQATLRCSPISGHTSVYWYQQALGLGLQFLLWYDEGEERNRGNFPPRFSGRQFPNYSSELNVNALELEDSALYLCASSLPSGDTYEQYFGPGTRLTVT.

The V and J genes are TRBV9 and TRBJ1-3; 7 nucleotides line up with TRBD1. The length of the CDR3 is 17 residues. V dropped 0 bases and J dropped 4; count of bases not matched to a gene: 10. In germline, CDR1 is SGDLS, CDR2 YYNGEE. This CDR3 is CASSVALEGASGNTIYF. DNA for the CDR3: TGTGCCAGCAGCGTAGCTCTCGAGGGGGCATCGGGAAACACCATATATTTT.

The J gene is TRBJ2-3, the V gene TRBV6-5, with D possibly TRBD2 on 7 matching bases. Trimming removed 6 bases from V and 3 bases from J, with 16 bases in between. The CDR3 sequence is 15 residues long. CDR1 is MNHEY and CDR2 is SVGAGI in the germline V gene. CDR3 sequence reads: CASSVQGGGTDTQYF. CDR3 nucleotide sequence: TGTGCCAGCAGCGTACAGGGAGGGGGGACAGATACGCAGTATTTT.

This clone was counted between two and nine times. The chain is built from TRBV4-1 and TRBJ2-2; TRBD2 matches at 7 bases. The J segment lost 6 bases and the V segment lost 9 bases, leaving 13 bases of the junction unmatched. Per the germline V gene, CDR1 is MGHRA and CDR2 is YSYEKL. The CDR3 totals 15 residues. CDR3 coding DNA: TGCGCCAGTACATCGGCGGGAGCGGGCCCCGGGGAGCTGTTTTTT. It is translated as CASTSAGAGPGELFF.

The rearrangement links TRBV28 to TRBJ1-5, with a tentative D call TRBD1 (6 bases). The CDR3 has 15 residues. From germline, CDR1 is MDHEN and CDR2 SYDVKM. Trimming shortened V by 6 bases and J by 7 bases, and 19 bases separated the two germline ends. CDR3: CASSPQTGPEQPQHF. The CDR3 DNA follows: TGTGCCAGCAGCCCACAAACAGGGCCCGAGCAGCCCCAGCATTTT.

This clone was counted only a few times. V usage is TRBV29-1 and J usage is TRBJ1-1; D gene uncertain. Germline V lookup: CDR1 SQVTM, CDR2 ANQGSEA. The CDR3 is made up of 12 amino acids. The V end lost 8 bases, the J end lost 3 bases, and 13 bases lay between the germline ends. The CDR3 nucleotides are TGCAGCTATAAGGAGTTAGACACTGAAGCTTTCTTT. Translation gives CSYKELDTEAFF.

The CDR3 reads CASSESGQGLSPLHF. As DNA, the CDR3 is TGTGCCAGCAGTGAATCTGGGCAGGGACTTTCACCCCTCCACTTT. V usage is TRBV25-1 and J usage is TRBJ1-6; TRBD1 might be the D (5 bases). Trimming stripped 1 base from V and 9 bases from J, with 13 bases between. The CDR3 is 15 residues long. Germline V lookup: CDR1 MGHDK, CDR2 SYGVNS.

This clone was detected only a few times. The rearrangement uses TRBV18 and TRBJ2-2; 8 positions agree with TRBD1. CDR1 and CDR2 from the germline V gene are KGHSH and LQKENI. This CDR3 spans 16 amino acids. V lost 2 bases, J lost 4 bases, and 6 bases stayed unmatched. The DNA for the CDR3 is TGTGCCAGCTCACCAGGGGCAGGGGGCCGCACCGGGGAGCTGTTTTTT. It translates to CASSPGAGGRTGELFF.

The V gene is TRBV10-2, the J gene TRBJ2-2; TRBD2 might be the D (6 bases). Germline V CDR1 and CDR2: WSHSY, SAAADI. The CDR3 runs to 14 residues. With 8 bases removed from V and 4 bases from J, the gap between germline ends came to 14 bases. CDR3: CASSGTRITGELFF. The CDR3 DNA sequence: TGCGCCAGCTCCGGGACTCGAATCACCGGGGAGCTGTTTTTT.

CDR3 sequence: CASSIGQRKNEKLFF. CDR3 DNA sequence: TGTGCCAGCAGCATTGGACAGAGGAAGAATGAAAAACTGTTTTTT. The chain carries TRBV11-3 and TRBJ1-4; TRBD1 is a possible D gene (6 bases). V lost 5 bases and J 5 bases, leaving 15 bases between the germline ends. This CDR3 has 15 amino acids. Germline CDR1 reads SGHNT; CDR2 reads YENEEA.

The V gene is TRBV25-1, the J gene TRBJ1-2; a possible D gene is TRBD1 (6 bases). Germline V gives CDR1 MGHDK, CDR2 SYGVNS. Trimming pared 3 bases from V and 2 bases from J, leaving 13 bases between. This CDR3 has 15 residues. The CDR3 region is CASSDPGQGNYGYTF. CDR3 DNA sequence: TGTGCCAGCAGTGATCCGGGCCAGGGGAACTATGGCTACACCTTC.

V and J are TRBV27 and TRBJ2-7; D possibly corresponds to TRBD1 (5 bases). This CDR3 region has 15 residues. Germline CDR1 MNHEY, CDR2 SMNVEV (reference sequence). Trimming took off 3 bases at V and 0 bases at J, with 12 bases between the two ends. The CDR3 DNA follows: TGTGCCAGCAGTTTCTCCAGGGCGGACTCCTACGAGCAGTACTTC. Translated: CASSFSRADSYEQYF.

The gene calls are TRBV25-1 and TRBJ1-2; D perhaps matches TRBD1 (6 bases). The CDR3 has 12 amino acids. Trimming left V 8 bases short and J 0 bases short, with 7 bases between. The V gene's germline CDR1 is MGHDK and CDR2 SYGVNS. Here the CDR3 DNA reads TGTGCCAGCGGGGGCTCTAACTATGGCTACACCTTC. It codes for CASGGSNYGYTF.

The chain employs TRBV5-4 and TRBJ1-3, with a tentative D call TRBD1 (5 bases). This CDR3 is built from 16 residues. CDR1 and CDR2 from the germline V gene are SGHNT and YYREEE (reference sequence). The V end was cut by 4 bases, the J end by 0 bases, with 14 bases between. CDR3 nucleotide sequence: TGTGCCAGCAGCGCCTCGACAGTACGCTCTGGAAACACCATATATTTT. Translating gives CASSASTVRSGNTIYF.

The genes are TRBV28 and TRBJ1-3; 7 bases match TRBD1. Trimming at V came to 5 bases and at J to 6 bases, leaving 7 bases not matched to a gene. This CDR3 has 14 amino acids. Germline V lookup: CDR1 MDHEN, CDR2 SYDVKM. CDR3 DNA: TGTGCCAGCAGTCCAGGGGGGAGTATAAACACCATATATTTT. This codes for CASSPGGSINTIYF.

J is TRBJ2-2 and V is TRBV19; 8 positions match TRBD1. This CDR3 spans 15 amino acids. Trimming cost V 5 bases and J 7 bases; bases outside gene matches: 9. CDR1 and CDR2 (germline): LNHDA, SQIVND (reference sequence). The DNA of the CDR3 is TGTGCCAGTAGTGGACAGGGCAGCTACCACGGGGAGCTGTTTTTT. Its protein is CASSGQGSYHGELFF.

The chain carries TRBV5-1 and TRBJ1-1; D unclear. CDR1 and CDR2 from the germline V gene are SGHRS and YFSETQ. The V end lost 3 bases, the J end lost 0 bases, and 9 bases lay between the germline ends. The CDR3 loop spans 14 amino acids. DNA of the CDR3: TGCGCCAGCAGCTACCGGGATTTGAACACTGAAGCTTTCTTT. Translated, it gives CASSYRDLNTEAFF.

The chain carries TRBV5-5 and TRBJ1-3; no clear D gene. Germline lookup yields CDR1 SGHKS and CDR2 YYEKEE (reference sequence). This CDR3 region has 17 residues. The V and J ends lost 0 bases and 4 bases respectively, with 17 bases between them. DNA of the CDR3: TGTGCCAGCAGCTTGGAGTCCAGGTCGTCCATCGGAAACACCATATATTTT. Protein sequence: CASSLESRSSIGNTIYF.

The rearrangement joins TRBV19 to TRBJ1-5; the D is unclear. Per germline, CDR1 LNHDA and CDR2 SQIVND (reference sequence). The length of the CDR3 is 15 residues. Trimming cost V 0 bases and J 6 bases, with 12 bases left between them. Written as DNA, the CDR3 is TGTGCCAGTAGTATAGATCGAGGGATGAGTCAGCCCCAGCATTTT. Encoded protein: CASSIDRGMSQPQHF. Using reference TRBV19 and TRBJ1-5 for the parts outside the CDR3, the full variable domain is DGGITQSPKYLFRKEGQNVTLSCEQNLNHDAMYWYRQDPGQGLRLIYYSQIVNDFQKGDIAEGYSVSREKKESFPLTVTSAQKNPTAFYLCASSIDRGMSQPQHFGDGTRLSIL.

DNA of the CDR3: TGTGCCAGCAGTTTACAGGGGGCATTTGGAAACACCATATATTTT. Its translation is CASSLQGAFGNTIYF. V and J are TRBV28 and TRBJ1-3; 8 bases are shared with TRBD1. Germline V gene data show CDR1 as MDHEN and CDR2 as SYDVKM. The CDR3 is made up of 15 amino acids. The J segment lost 3 bases and the V segment lost 2 bases, leaving 3 bases of the junction unmatched.

The genes are TRBV7-8 and TRBJ1-5; 9 positions agree with TRBD1. Germline V gene sequence: CDR1 SGHVS, CDR2 FQNEAQ. CDR3 length: 14 amino acids. J gave up 12 bases and V 1 base, and 7 bases lay outside the gene matches. CDR3 coding DNA: TGTGCCAGCAGCTTAGGGACAGGGGCAAGAGACCAGCATTTT. Amino acids: CASSLGTGARDQHF.